This TCR beta chain was documented in a study of shared clonotypes between healthy human individuals. Deep-level assay runs were performed. Using immunoSEQ multiplex PCR, the repertoire was profiled, and TCRdb retains in-frame clones only, with some absent. The repertoire includes about 1 million clones, around 75% of them detected once, and around 1.5% sits in the top ten. Germline assignment: CDR1 SQVTM and CDR2 ANQGSEA. Trimming left V 6 bases short and J 2 bases short, with 10 bases between. This CDR3 region has 12 residues. Sequencing used memory CD4+ T cells sorted from blood. As for subset: CD45RA-negative fraction. This receptor was taken from a man aged 18 to 29 in good health. This chain joins TRBV29-1 and TRBJ2-5; the D is unclear. As DNA, the CDR3 is TGCAGCGTCCCCTGGGGACAAGAGACCCAGTACTTC. It codes for CSVPWGQETQYF.